This T cell receptor (beta chain) originates from a study of T cell responses to AZD1222 COVID-19 vaccine. This clone was recorded a few times. The germline V gene has CDR1 LGHNA and CDR2 YSLEER. Trimming took off 3 bases at V and 6 bases at J, with 15 bases between the two ends. The CDR3 totals 14 residues. Measured with immunoSEQ multiplex PCR; TCRdb has only the in-frame clones, and not every one. The table includes more than 85,000 clones, about 81% detected once. The receptor was isolated from an adult in good health. The material was peripheral blood, obtained on day 0 of AZD1222 vaccination. The rearrangement links TRBV4-3 to TRBJ2-7; perhaps TRBD1 as D (5 bases). The CDR3 coding sequence is TGCGCCAGCAGCCAGGAAACAGGTAGATTCGAGCAGTACTTC. This sequence encodes CASSQETGRFEQYF.